This TCR beta chain comes out of a study of blood T cell repertoires in COVID-19. Study-level information: Material from acute and convalescent COVID-19 was sourced from the United States, Italy and Spain. PBMCs, B-cell-depleted T cells, or T cells provided the cDNA or gDNA that made up the material.

Per the authors' pipeline: By means of reference gene primer amplification, nucleated cell counts were estimated. TCRdb keeps only in-frame clones here, not all; method: immunoSEQ multiplex PCR. The DNA was the basis for D and trimming; V, J and clone size are from that table. The sample shows under 130,000 clones, roughly 80% of them seen only once. This CDR3 has 12 residues. With regard to this clone: The junction departs from germline at one end; a sequencing error may be responsible.

The sequencing input was peripheral blood. The rearrangement joins TRBV12-3 or TRBV12-4 to TRBJ2-7, with D perhaps matching TRBD1 (6 bases). The receptor's source is a man between 65 and 85 years old with active or convalescent COVID-19. The CDR3 DNA reads as TGTGCCAGCGGTTTACAGGGCTACGAGCAGTACTTC. Its translation is CASGLQGYEQYF.